This note documents a single T cell receptor beta chain sequence. This entry comes from a study of T cell changes during pregnancy in multiple sclerosis. V lost 0 bases, J lost 10 bases, and 9 bases lay in between. The V gene's germline CDR1 is SGHAT and CDR2 FQNNGV. CDR3 length: 13 residues. Profiled with immunoSEQ multiplex PCR; TCRdb holds only in-frame clones, not every one. The repertoire has roughly 99,000 clones, less than 95% of them found once; the top ten carry around 0.8%. The chain carries TRBV11-2 and TRBJ2-2, with D maybe TRBD2 (6 bases). The TCR was taken from a female donor in good health, enrolled as a control in a pregnancy study. Sequences were derived from peripheral blood, sampled in the third trimester of pregnancy. In nucleotides, the CDR3 is TGTGCCAGCAGCTTAGATTCGGGGGAGGAGCTGTTTTTT. Protein: CASSLDSGEELFF. Variable domain in full (rest from reference TRBV11-2 and TRBJ2-2): EAGVAQSPRYKIIEKRQSVAFWCNPISGHATLYWYQQILGQGPKLLIQFQNNGVVDDSQLPKDRFSAERLKGVDSTLKIQPAKLEDSAVYLCASSLDSGEELFFGEGSRLTVL.